This T cell receptor beta chain was observed in a study of CD8 T cells in ankylosing spondylitis. Study-wide findings and caveats: A TCR beta motif of roughly 8 highly homologous variants appeared characteristic of ankylosing spondylitis blood.

V gave up 2 bases and J gave up 2 bases, with 19 bases separating them. The CDR3 loop spans 17 amino acids. The V gene's germline CDR1 is LGHNA and CDR2 YNFKEQ. TCRdb processed the 5' RACE reads anew with MiXCR; each CDR3 protein has one entry. The data hold about 700,000 distinct CDR3 sequences, with over 15% observed a single time. This clonotype was seen a few times. The antigen remains unidentified. This sequence originates from a male donor with ankylosing spondylitis. The chain carries TRBV4-2 and TRBJ2-7; tentative D call: TRBD2 (7 bases). The sequenced material came from blood, either unsorted or a sorted T cell fraction (not recorded which). CDR3 in amino acids: CASSQLRGGDDPYEQYF. The CDR3 nucleotides are TGTGCCAGCAGCCAACTCCGAGGGGGGGACGACCCCTACGAGCAGTACTTC.